One and the same sample provided the 4 T cell receptor beta chains below, sequenced in a study of neoadjuvant anti-PD-1 for oral cavity cancer. Some clones are missing from TCRdb's copy, which holds only in-frame ones; the method was immunoSEQ multiplex PCR. The top ten clones hold approximately 3.2% of a sample with over 14,000 clones, roughly 70% of them seen once. The time point was: after neoadjuvant nivolumab, at surgical resection. The starting material was PBMCs, obtained after nivolumab (anti-PD-1) treatment. Receptor source: a person aged 35-79 years with oral cavity squamous cell carcinoma.

The chain has TRBV2 and TRBJ2-3, with D unresolved. The germline gives CDR1 SNHLY, CDR2 FYNNEI. V lost 6 bases and J 0 bases, leaving 10 bases between the germline ends. The length of the CDR3 is 14 residues. The CDR3 region is CASSGFSSTDTQYF. CDR3 nucleotides: TGTGCCAGCAGCGGCTTCTCTAGCACAGATACGCAGTATTTT.

CDR3 sequence reads: CASSGLTGGYTIYF. The CDR3 DNA reads as TGTGCCAGCAGTGGCCTCACAGGGGGGTACACCATATATTTT. The chain has TRBV6-1 and TRBJ1-3, with TRBD1 matching over 8 bases. The V and J ends lost 4 bases and 8 bases, in that order; junction bases with no gene match: 7. The CDR3 is made up of 14 amino acids. The germline gives CDR1 MNHNS, CDR2 SASEGT.

The J gene is TRBJ1-3, the V gene TRBV29-1, with 10 bases matching TRBD1. Unmatched junction bases numbered 6, after V lost 7 bases and J lost 0 bases. The CDR3 consists of 15 residues. Per germline, CDR1 SQVTM and CDR2 ANQGSEA. CDR3 region: CSGEGTGDSGNTIYF. The CDR3, as DNA: TGCAGCGGAGAAGGGACAGGGGACTCTGGAAACACCATATATTTT.

This chain uses TRBV28 with TRBJ1-2; TRBD1 matches at 9 bases. There are 15 residues in the CDR3. V was pared by 6 bases and J by 6 bases, with 11 bases of the junction left unmatched. CDR1 and CDR2 from the germline V gene are MDHEN and SYDVKM. This CDR3 is CASRIYRGQYNGYTF. The CDR3 DNA sequence: TGTGCCAGCAGGATCTACAGGGGGCAATATAATGGCTACACCTTC.